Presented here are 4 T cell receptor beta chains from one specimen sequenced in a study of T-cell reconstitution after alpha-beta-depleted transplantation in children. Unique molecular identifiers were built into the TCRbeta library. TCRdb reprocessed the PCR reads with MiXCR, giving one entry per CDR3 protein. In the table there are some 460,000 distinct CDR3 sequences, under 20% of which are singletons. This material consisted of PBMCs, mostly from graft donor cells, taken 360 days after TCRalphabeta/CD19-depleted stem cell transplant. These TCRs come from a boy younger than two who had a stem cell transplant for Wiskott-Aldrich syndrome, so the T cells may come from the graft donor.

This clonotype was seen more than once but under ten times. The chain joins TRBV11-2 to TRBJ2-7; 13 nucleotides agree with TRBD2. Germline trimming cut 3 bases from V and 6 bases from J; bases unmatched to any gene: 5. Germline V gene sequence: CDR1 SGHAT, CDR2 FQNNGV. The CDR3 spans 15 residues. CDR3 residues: CASSFGLAGVSEQYF. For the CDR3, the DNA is TGTGCCAGCAGCTTTGGACTAGCGGGAGTCAGCGAGCAGTACTTC.

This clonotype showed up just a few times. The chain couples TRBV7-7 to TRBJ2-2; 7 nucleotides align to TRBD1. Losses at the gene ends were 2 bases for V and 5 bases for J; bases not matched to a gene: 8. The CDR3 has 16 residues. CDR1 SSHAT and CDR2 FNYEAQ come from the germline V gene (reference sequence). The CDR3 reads CASSLLGQGETGELFF. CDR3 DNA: TGTGCCAGCAGCTTATTAGGGCAGGGGGAAACCGGGGAGCTGTTTTTT.

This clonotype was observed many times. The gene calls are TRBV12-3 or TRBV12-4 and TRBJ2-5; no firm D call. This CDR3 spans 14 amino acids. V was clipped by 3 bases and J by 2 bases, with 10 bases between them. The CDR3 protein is CASSFRGRQETQYF. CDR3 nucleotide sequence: TGTGCCAGCAGTTTTAGAGGCAGGCAAGAGACCCAGTACTTC.

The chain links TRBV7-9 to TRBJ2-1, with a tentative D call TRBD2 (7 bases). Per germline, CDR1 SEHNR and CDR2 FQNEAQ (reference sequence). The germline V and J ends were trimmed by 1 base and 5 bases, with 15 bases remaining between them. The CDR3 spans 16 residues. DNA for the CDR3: TGTGCCAGCAGCTTAGATCTGGGGGGGCCCCACAATGAGCAGTTCTTC. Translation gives CASSLDLGGPHNEQFF.